What follows are 26 T cell receptor beta chains derived from one specimen sequenced in a study of vaccination and CD4 T cells after COVID-19. No antigen has been identified for these receptors. Scientists ran DNA taken from cultured CD4+ T cells through the Oncomine TCR Beta short-read assay for sequencing. TCRdb used MiXCR to reprocess the PCR reads, holding one entry per CDR3 protein. This sample yields about 19,000 distinct CDR3 sequences, of which approximately 33% are seen a single time; 14% to 15% belongs to the top ten. Treatment indicated: approximately 10-day PBMC culture with coronavirus spike peptide pools or control peptides (ViraFEST assay). Source material: cultured CD4+ T cells from blood. Receptors originate from a human donor with COVID-19.

The chain joins TRBV7-2 to TRBJ2-3, with D tentatively TRBD1 or TRBD2 (5 bases each). Germline CDR1 and CDR2: SGHTA and FQGNSA. This CDR3 contains 16 residues. Trimming stripped 2 bases from V and 4 bases from J, with 16 bases between. CDR3 DNA: TGTGCCAGCAGCTTAATGGGGACGGGGCGGGCAGATACGCAGTATTTT. Residues: CASSLMGTGRADTQYF.

The sample holds a few counts of this clonotype. This chain joins TRBV7-2 and TRBJ1-5; TRBD1 is a possible D gene (5 bases). Trimming shortened V by 1 base and J by 2 bases, and 9 bases separated the two germline ends. Germline assignment: CDR1 SGHTA and CDR2 FQGNSA. CDR3 size: 15 residues. The CDR3 sequence is CASSLGGTGNQPQHF. CDR3 coding DNA: TGTGCCAGCAGCTTAGGGGGCACAGGCAATCAGCCCCAGCATTTT.

This clonotype came up a few times. The V call is TRBV7-8, the J call TRBJ2-3, with D possibly matching TRBD2 (6 bases). This CDR3 comprises 13 residues. The germline CDR1 and CDR2 sequences are SGHVS and FQNEAQ. Deletions cut 9 bases from V and 4 bases from J, with 14 bases between. The CDR3 region is CASSGLTSDTQYF. CDR3 nucleotide sequence: TGTGCCAGTTCGGGACTGACTTCAGATACGCAGTATTTT.

The genes are TRBV19 and TRBJ1-4, with 7 nucleotides matching TRBD1. The germline V gene has CDR1 LNHDA and CDR2 SQIVND (reference sequence). V shed 3 bases and J 9 bases; nucleotides not matched to a gene: 10. This CDR3 comprises 15 residues. The chain's CDR3 is CASSILGDSRKKLFF. The CDR3 DNA reads TGTGCCAGTAGTATTCTCGGGGACAGTAGAAAAAAACTGTTTTTT.

This chain connects TRBV2 to TRBJ2-5; tentative D call: TRBD1 (6 bases). In germline, CDR1 is SNHLY, CDR2 FYNNEI. The CDR3 totals 12 residues. Deletions cut 8 bases from V and 8 bases from J, with 15 bases between. CDR3 residues: CASLTGVYTQYF. The DNA of the CDR3 is TGTGCCAGCTTGACAGGAGTGTACACCCAGTACTTC.

The rearrangement links TRBV10-3 to TRBJ1-1, with D perhaps TRBD1 (5 bases). Between the trimmed V and J ends, which lost 4 bases and 5 bases, there was a span of 14 bases. Germline V gives CDR1 ENHRY, CDR2 SYGVKD. The length of the CDR3 is 14 residues. The DNA of the CDR3 is TGTGCCATCAGTGGGGCCAGCAGACAGACTGAAGCTTTCTTT. It encodes CAISGASRQTEAFF.

This clonotype appeared a few times. V gene TRBV7-2 combines with J gene TRBJ2-5; possibly TRBD2 for D (5 bases). From germline, CDR1 is SGHTA and CDR2 FQGNSA. V lost 5 bases, J lost 5 bases, and 15 bases lay in between. The CDR3 extends over 14 amino acids. The CDR3 region has the DNA TGTGCCAGCAGCCCCCCCCCGGGATGGGAGACCCAGTACTTC. Its translation is CASSPPPGWETQYF.

This clonotype was recorded a few times. The chain carries TRBV20-1 and TRBJ2-5; D may correspond to TRBD1 or TRBD2 (6 bases each). Per the germline V gene, CDR1 is DFQATT and CDR2 is SNEGSKA (reference sequence). V was shortened by 3 bases and J by 2 bases, with 19 bases between the two germline ends. This CDR3 is 16 amino acids long. The CDR3 DNA sequence: TGCAGTGCTAGGACTCCCGGGGGCAGCCGACAAGAGACCCAGTACTTC. Translated, it gives CSARTPGGSRQETQYF.

As DNA, the CDR3 is TGTGCCAGCAGGTACAGGGGGGGCGCGGCAGTAGGGCAGCCCCAGCATTTT. Its protein product is CASRYRGGAAVGQPQHF. The V and J genes are TRBV6-5 and TRBJ1-5; 8 positions match TRBD1. Trimming at V came to 6 bases and at J to 7 bases, leaving 17 bases not matched to a gene. Per the germline V gene, CDR1 is MNHEY and CDR2 is SVGAGI. This CDR3 contains 17 residues.

For the CDR3, the DNA is TGTGCCAGCAGCTTAACTTGGACCGTCCCTGGAAACACCATATATTTT. Translation gives CASSLTWTVPGNTIYF. The rearrangement uses TRBV7-8 and TRBJ1-3; D is uncertain. The CDR3 has 16 amino acids. Germline CDR1 reads SGHVS; CDR2 reads FQNEAQ. V lost 2 bases and J lost 2, with 13 bases in between.

The genes are TRBV6-2 or TRBV6-3 and TRBJ1-4, with a weak D call TRBD1 (5 bases). The CDR3 is 13 residues long. From germline, CDR1 is MNHEY and CDR2 SVGEGT. The V gene lost 8 bases and the J gene lost 5 bases, with 12 bases spanning the gap. CDR3 loop: CASRRGENEKLFF. The CDR3 region has the DNA TGTGCCAGCCGTCGGGGGGAAAATGAAAAACTGTTTTTT.

This clonotype was observed a few times. The J gene is TRBJ2-4, the V gene TRBV5-1, with D possibly TRBD2 on 6 matching bases. The CDR3 runs to 15 residues. V was shortened by 4 bases and J by 4 bases, with 15 bases between the two germline ends. CDR1 and CDR2 from the germline V gene are SGHRS and YFSETQ. Here the CDR3 reads CASSVLGGSKNIQYF. The CDR3, as DNA: TGCGCCAGCAGCGTGCTGGGGGGATCTAAAAACATTCAGTACTTC.

The chain couples TRBV7-2 to TRBJ1-3; the D is unclear. This CDR3 is built from 12 residues. Looked up from germline, CDR1 is SGHTA and CDR2 is FQGNSA. V lost 0 bases and J lost 8, with 5 bases in between. Here the CDR3 DNA reads TGTGCCAGCAGCTTAGCGGAGGACACCATATATTTT. Protein product: CASSLAEDTIYF.

The sample holds a few counts of this clonotype. The chain has TRBV7-2 and TRBJ2-5; D possibly corresponds to TRBD1 (5 bases). Germline V lookup: CDR1 SGHTA, CDR2 FQGNSA. Trimming left V 1 base short and J 9 bases short, with 18 bases between. CDR3 length: 15 amino acids. The CDR3 DNA reads TGTGCCAGCAGCTTAGAAGGGCCAGGGCGACGCGCCCAGTACTTC. It translates to CASSLEGPGRRAQYF.

The V call is TRBV5-1, the J call TRBJ1-3; D not certain. This CDR3 spans 13 amino acids. The germline V gene encodes CDR1 SGHRS and CDR2 YFSETQ. The germline V and J ends were trimmed by 4 bases and 0 bases, with 5 bases remaining between them. The CDR3 reads CASSPLSGNTIYF. The CDR3 nucleotides read TGCGCCAGCAGCCCCCTCTCTGGAAACACCATATATTTT.

V gene TRBV11-3 combines with J gene TRBJ2-2; D is tentatively TRBD1 or TRBD2 (5 bases each). This CDR3 region has 15 residues. Germline V gene sequence: CDR1 SGHNT, CDR2 YENEEA. The V and J ends lost 2 bases and 4 bases respectively, with 11 bases between them. CDR3 loop: CASSLRGAPTGELFF. As DNA, the CDR3 is TGTGCCAGCAGCTTAAGAGGGGCCCCCACCGGGGAGCTGTTTTTT.

This clonotype showed up just a few times. The chain links TRBV24-1 to TRBJ1-2; D not resolved. Trimming removed 5 bases at V and 7 bases at J, with 13 bases between. CDR1 is KGHDR, CDR2 SFDVKD, per germline. CDR3 length: 13 residues. CDR3 loop: CATSGPPFGGYTF. Written as DNA, the CDR3 is TGTGCCACCAGTGGGCCTCCGTTCGGTGGCTACACCTTC.

A few counts support this clonotype. The rearrangement links TRBV6-5 to TRBJ1-2, with a tentative D call TRBD1 (5 bases). This CDR3 has 13 residues. The germline V gene has CDR1 MNHEY and CDR2 SVGAGI. V was clipped by 4 bases and J by 2 bases, with 8 bases between them. The DNA for the CDR3 is TGTGCCAGCAGTTCAGGGTGGAACTATGGCTACACCTTC. Encoded protein: CASSSGWNYGYTF.

This clonotype was seen only once. The CDR3 DNA is TGTGCCAGCAGAAAAGGAAGGGCTAGCCCGGTTAGGGAGCAGTACTTC. The encoded protein is CASRKGRASPVREQYF. The chain combines TRBV6-1 with TRBJ2-7; possible D gene TRBD2, 5 bases. This CDR3 is built from 16 residues. The germline gives CDR1 MNHNS, CDR2 SASEGT. V was shortened by 6 bases and J by 7 bases, with 25 bases between the two germline ends.

This chain joins TRBV7-8 and TRBJ2-2, with 8 bases that match TRBD1. The CDR3 is 15 residues long. Germline values: CDR1 SGHVS, CDR2 FQNEAQ. V was clipped by 5 bases and J by 1 base; unmatched bases: 3. The CDR3 here is CASSRQGLNTGELFF. The CDR3, as DNA: TGTGCCAGCAGCCGACAGGGGCTGAACACCGGGGAGCTGTTTTTT.

CDR3 region: CASSPDRGHTEAFF. As DNA, the CDR3 is TGTGCCAGCAGCCCTGACAGGGGGCACACTGAAGCTTTCTTT. The chain links TRBV7-9 to TRBJ1-1, with 10 bases fitting TRBD1. CDR3 length equals 14 residues. The V gene's germline CDR1 is SEHNR and CDR2 FQNEAQ (reference sequence). J was trimmed by 3 bases and V by 5 bases; bases with no gene match: 3. Full variable domain (missing parts from reference TRBV7-9 and TRBJ1-1): DTGVSQNPRHKITKRGQNVTFRCDPISEHNRLYWYRQTLGQGPEFLTYFQNEAQLEKSRLLSDRFSAERPKGSFSTLEIQRTEQGDSAMYLCASSPDRGHTEAFFGQGTRLTVV.

The gene calls are TRBV19 and TRBJ1-2; D not certain. Trimming left V 7 bases short and J 5 bases short, with 11 bases between. The CDR3 has 12 residues. Germline-derived CDR1 and CDR2 are LNHDA and SQIVND (reference sequence). DNA of the CDR3: TGTGCCAGTAAGGAAGGAGCATATGGCTACACCTTC. The encoded protein is CASKEGAYGYTF.

This clonotype was detected a few times. This rearrangement joins TRBV21-1 to TRBJ1-3. TRBV21-1 corresponds to a pseudogene. This CDR3 contains 12 residues. The CDR3 DNA follows: TGTGCCAGCAGACTCTCTGGAAACACCATATATTTT. Its translation: CASRLSGNTIYF.

This clonotype turned up a few times. This chain joins TRBV7-2 and TRBJ1-2, with unresolved D. Trimming took 5 bases from V and 3 from J, leaving 10 bases between them. The CDR3 runs to 13 residues. Germline loops: CDR1 SGHTA, CDR2 FQGNSA. In DNA, the CDR3 is TGTGCCAGCAGCCCTTCCCGGGACTATGGCTACACCTTC. Translated, it gives CASSPSRDYGYTF.

A few counts support this clonotype. The V gene is TRBV27, the J gene TRBJ1-6; D is possibly TRBD1 (5 bases). CDR1 MNHEY and CDR2 SMNVEV come from the germline V gene (reference sequence). V was shortened by 5 bases and J by 4 bases, with 18 bases between the two germline ends. The CDR3 extends over 17 amino acids. In DNA, the CDR3 is TGTGCCAGCAGTCCGTCGAGGGGTTCGACGTATAATTCACCCCTCCACTTT. This gives the protein CASSPSRGSTYNSPLHF.

The sample holds a few counts of this clonotype. The gene calls are TRBV20-1 and TRBJ2-3; D may match TRBD1 or TRBD2 (6 bases each). From germline, CDR1 is DFQATT and CDR2 SNEGSKA (reference sequence). Trimming removed 6 bases at V and 8 bases at J, with 12 bases between. The CDR3 consists of 11 residues. CDR3 nucleotide sequence: TGCAGTGCGGTCGGGGGCGCTACGCAGTATTTT. Protein: CSAVGGATQYF.